Listed below are T cell receptor beta chains from one sample, sequenced in a study of TIL therapy for anti-PD-1-resistant metastatic lung cancer. Libraries were prepared by immunoSEQ multiplex PCR; TCRdb keeps only in-frame clonotypes and omits some of them. The data hold about 59,000 clones, with over 75% observed a single time. The specimen comprised blood, sampled at baseline. These receptor sequences come from a person aged 25 to 85 with non-small cell lung cancer. Both conserved end residues are part of each CDR3. The D gene is left open where the match is weak. Not all rows give a size; the values are once, few, many and, for expanded clones, a class.

v_call: TRBV28
d_call: .
clone_size: .
j_call: TRBJ1-5
cdr3_aa: CASSPRGSNQPQHF
cdr3_nt: TGTGCCAGCAGTCCCAGGGGAAGCAATCAGCCCCAGCATTTT

v_call: TRBV7-6
d_call: TRBD2
clone_size: .
j_call: TRBJ2-3
cdr3_aa: CASSNKRGASTDTQYF
cdr3_nt: TGTGCCAGCAGCAACAAGCGGGGGGCTAGCACAGATACGCAGTATTTT

v_call: TRBV5-6
d_call: .
clone_size: .
j_call: TRBJ1-4
cdr3_aa: CASSLIGATNEKLFF
cdr3_nt: TGTGCCAGCAGCTTGATTGGGGCAACTAATGAAAAACTGTTTTTT

v_call: TRBV7-9
d_call: TRBD1
clone_size: .
j_call: TRBJ2-1
cdr3_aa: CASSRPGQTYNEQFF
cdr3_nt: TGTGCCAGCAGCAGACCGGGACAGACTTACAATGAGCAGTTCTTC

v_call: TRBV7-2
d_call: .
clone_size: .
j_call: TRBJ2-2
cdr3_aa: CASSSDIWNTGELFF
cdr3_nt: TGTGCCAGCAGCTCGGACATCTGGAACACCGGGGAGCTGTTTTTT

v_call: TRBV4-1
d_call: TRBD1
clone_size: .
j_call: TRBJ2-7
cdr3_aa: CASSPPGDRAYEQYF
cdr3_nt: TGCGCCAGCAGCCCCCCCGGGGACAGGGCCTACGAGCAGTACTTC

v_call: TRBV19
d_call: .
clone_size: .
j_call: TRBJ1-5
cdr3_aa: CASGDGRARQPQHF
cdr3_nt: TGTGCGTCGGGCGACGGGAGGGCGCGTCAGCCCCAGCATTTT

v_call: TRBV6-1
d_call: .
clone_size: .
j_call: TRBJ2-3
cdr3_aa: CASSEWGASGSTDTQYF
cdr3_nt: TGTGCCAGCAGTGAATGGGGGGCTAGCGGAAGCACAGATACGCAGTATTTT

v_call: TRBV5-1
d_call: .
clone_size: .
j_call: TRBJ2-4
cdr3_aa: CASSVLGGNIQYF
cdr3_nt: TGCGCCAGCAGCGTGCTTGGGGGAAACATTCAGTACTTC

v_call: TRBV6-2/TRBV6-3
d_call: .
clone_size: .
j_call: TRBJ1-1
cdr3_aa: CASSYSERGRIEAFF
cdr3_nt: TGTGCCAGCAGTTACTCGGAAAGGGGAAGGATTGAAGCTTTCTTT

v_call: TRBV6-6
d_call: TRBD1
clone_size: .
j_call: TRBJ1-2
cdr3_aa: CASRPHRGQVYGYTF
cdr3_nt: TGTGCCAGCAGACCCCATAGGGGGCAGGTCTATGGCTACACCTTC

v_call: TRBV12-3/TRBV12-4
d_call: .
clone_size: few
j_call: TRBJ1-5
cdr3_aa: CASSLGPEKPQHF
cdr3_nt: TGTGCCAGCAGTTTAGGCCCAGAGAAGCCCCAGCATTTT

v_call: TRBV7-3
d_call: TRBD1
clone_size: .
j_call: TRBJ2-6
cdr3_aa: CASSLSGTGSGANVLTF
cdr3_nt: TGTGCCAGCAGCTTGAGTGGGACAGGCTCTGGGGCCAACGTCCTGACTTTC

v_call: TRBV12-3/TRBV12-4
d_call: TRBD1
clone_size: .
j_call: TRBJ1-2
cdr3_aa: CASSPTGFYGYTF
cdr3_nt: TGTGCCAGCAGCCCGACAGGGTTCTATGGCTACACCTTC

v_call: TRBV6-5
d_call: .
clone_size: .
j_call: TRBJ2-6
cdr3_aa: CASSYRFDSGANVLTF
cdr3_nt: TGTGCCAGCAGTTACAGATTTGACTCTGGGGCCAACGTCCTGACTTTC

v_call: TRBV15
d_call: .
clone_size: few
j_call: TRBJ2-5
cdr3_aa: CATSRDRGQETQYF
cdr3_nt: TGTGCCACCAGCAGAGATCGAGGGCAAGAGACCCAGTACTTC

v_call: TRBV9
d_call: .
clone_size: .
j_call: TRBJ2-7
cdr3_aa: CASSPKDKAYEQYF
cdr3_nt: TGTGCCAGCAGCCCTAAGGACAAAGCCTACGAGCAGTACTTC

v_call: TRBV15
d_call: .
clone_size: .
j_call: TRBJ1-2
cdr3_aa: CATSRADRNYGYTF
cdr3_nt: TGTGCCACCAGCAGAGCAGACAGGAACTATGGCTACACCTTC

v_call: TRBV7-9
d_call: .
clone_size: few
j_call: TRBJ1-4
cdr3_aa: CASSPRKSGNPANEKLFF
cdr3_nt: TGTGCCAGCAGCCCACGGAAGTCGGGGAATCCAGCTAATGAAAAACTGTTTTTT

v_call: TRBV4-2
d_call: TRBD2
clone_size: .
j_call: TRBJ2-5
cdr3_aa: CASSQERGGGAETQYF
cdr3_nt: TGTGCCAGCAGCCAAGAACGGGGCGGGGGGGCGGAGACCCAGTACTTC

v_call: TRBV28
d_call: .
clone_size: .
j_call: TRBJ1-2
cdr3_aa: CASALVLNYGYTF
cdr3_nt: TGTGCCAGCGCGTTGGTACTAAACTATGGCTACACCTTC

v_call: TRBV28
d_call: TRBD1
clone_size: once
j_call: TRBJ1-2
cdr3_aa: CVSSLLGQDANYGYTF
cdr3_nt: TGTGTCAGCAGTTTATTGGGACAGGACGCAAACTATGGCTACACCTTC

v_call: TRBV10-3
d_call: .
clone_size: once
j_call: TRBJ2-3
cdr3_aa: CAISGTGTPDTQYF
cdr3_nt: TGTGCCATCAGCGGGACTGGGACCCCAGATACGCAGTATTTT

v_call: TRBV19
d_call: .
clone_size: .
j_call: TRBJ2-6
cdr3_aa: CASSILSLTGANVLTF
cdr3_nt: TGTGCCAGTAGTATCTTGTCGCTGACTGGGGCCAACGTCCTGACTTTC

v_call: TRBV6-1
d_call: TRBD1
clone_size: .
j_call: TRBJ1-2
cdr3_aa: CASSVSRQGSNPGYTF
cdr3_nt: TGTGCCAGCAGTGTCTCCCGACAGGGGAGTAATCCGGGCTACACCTTC

v_call: TRBV28
d_call: .
clone_size: .
j_call: TRBJ2-7
cdr3_aa: CASSSPAARHYEQYF
cdr3_nt: TGTGCCAGCAGTTCCCCCGCGGCCAGGCACTACGAGCAGTACTTC

v_call: TRBV4-1
d_call: .
clone_size: .
j_call: TRBJ2-4
cdr3_aa: CASSQEEGANIQYF
cdr3_nt: TGCGCCAGCAGCCAAGAAGAAGGGGCAAACATTCAGTACTTC

v_call: TRBV28
d_call: TRBD1
clone_size: once
j_call: TRBJ1-2
cdr3_aa: CASSTGAMAYGYTF
cdr3_nt: TGTGCCAGCAGCACAGGGGCAATGGCCTATGGCTACACCTTC

v_call: TRBV3-1/TRBV3-2
d_call: TRBD1
clone_size: .
j_call: TRBJ2-7
cdr3_aa: CASSQEPGQPYEQYF
cdr3_nt: TGTGCCAGCAGCCAAGAGCCGGGACAGCCCTACGAGCAGTACTTC

v_call: TRBV28
d_call: .
clone_size: .
j_call: TRBJ2-5
cdr3_aa: CASSGPVRETQYF
cdr3_nt: TGTGCCAGCAGCGGACCAGTACGAGAGACCCAGTACTTC

v_call: TRBV19
d_call: .
clone_size: .
j_call: TRBJ2-6
cdr3_aa: CASTQPSPSGANVLTF
cdr3_nt: TGTGCCAGTACCCAACCGTCACCCTCTGGGGCCAACGTCCTGACTTTC

v_call: TRBV7-7
d_call: .
clone_size: .
j_call: TRBJ2-1
cdr3_aa: CASSLGSNAHNEQFF
cdr3_nt: TGTGCTAGCAGCTTGGGGAGTAATGCCCACAATGAGCAGTTCTTC

v_call: TRBV24-1
d_call: .
clone_size: once
j_call: TRBJ1-1
cdr3_aa: CATSDQRYTEAFF
cdr3_nt: TGTGCCACCAGCGATCAGCGGTACACTGAAGCTTTCTTT

v_call: TRBV5-1
d_call: TRBD2
clone_size: .
j_call: TRBJ2-7
cdr3_aa: CASSYGTSGALDYEQYF
cdr3_nt: TGCGCCAGCAGCTACGGGACTAGCGGGGCCCTAGACTACGAGCAGTACTTC

v_call: TRBV5-4
d_call: .
clone_size: few
j_call: TRBJ2-2
cdr3_aa: CASTPGTTANTGELFF
cdr3_nt: TGTGCCAGCACCCCGGGGACGACAGCGAACACCGGGGAGCTGTTTTTT

v_call: TRBV7-2
d_call: .
clone_size: .
j_call: TRBJ2-3
cdr3_aa: CASSLSLSPPDTQYF
cdr3_nt: TGTGCCAGCAGCTTAAGCCTGTCGCCCCCCGATACGCAGTATTTT

v_call: TRBV6-5
d_call: .
clone_size: .
j_call: TRBJ2-1
cdr3_aa: CASSYSAEYGYEQFF
cdr3_nt: TGTGCCAGCAGTTACAGTGCAGAATACGGCTATGAGCAGTTCTTC

v_call: TRBV11-2
d_call: TRBD1
clone_size: .
j_call: TRBJ2-7
cdr3_aa: CASSLRDSGNYEQYF
cdr3_nt: TGTGCCAGCAGCTTAAGGGACAGCGGTAACTACGAGCAGTACTTC

v_call: TRBV27
d_call: .
clone_size: .
j_call: TRBJ2-2
cdr3_aa: CASSPWDDTGELFF
cdr3_nt: TGTGCCAGCAGTCCCTGGGACGACACCGGGGAGCTGTTTTTT

v_call: TRBV30
d_call: .
clone_size: .
j_call: TRBJ1-2
cdr3_aa: CAWSVSLNYGYTF
cdr3_nt: TGTGCCTGGAGTGTTTCACTTAACTATGGCTACACCTTC

v_call: TRBV27
d_call: .
clone_size: .
j_call: TRBJ1-1
cdr3_aa: CASSLGWNTEAFF
cdr3_nt: TGTGCCAGCAGTTTGGGGTGGAACACTGAAGCTTTCTTT

v_call: TRBV3-1/TRBV3-2
d_call: .
clone_size: .
j_call: TRBJ2-1
cdr3_aa: CASSQGDRKKQFF
cdr3_nt: TGTGCCAGCAGCCAAGGCGACAGGAAGAAGCAGTTCTTC

v_call: TRBV15
d_call: .
clone_size: .
j_call: TRBJ1-1
cdr3_aa: CATSSNRAPNTEAFF
cdr3_nt: TGTGCCACCAGCAGCAACAGGGCACCAAACACTGAAGCTTTCTTT

v_call: TRBV7-2
d_call: .
clone_size: .
j_call: TRBJ2-3
cdr3_aa: CASSFATDTQYF
cdr3_nt: TGTGCCAGCAGCTTCGCCACAGATACGCAGTATTTT

v_call: TRBV6-5
d_call: TRBD1
clone_size: .
j_call: TRBJ2-1
cdr3_aa: CASSSGTENPYEQFF
cdr3_nt: TGTGCCAGCAGTTCCGGGACAGAAAACCCTTATGAGCAGTTCTTC

v_call: TRBV28
d_call: .
clone_size: .
j_call: TRBJ2-2
cdr3_aa: CASRKGVTGELFF
cdr3_nt: TGTGCCAGCAGGAAAGGGGTCACCGGGGAGCTGTTTTTT

v_call: TRBV7-9
d_call: .
clone_size: .
j_call: TRBJ1-5
cdr3_aa: CASGGREPSEPQHF
cdr3_nt: TGTGCCAGCGGGGGGAGGGAGCCCTCGGAGCCCCAGCATTTT

v_call: TRBV2
d_call: .
clone_size: .
j_call: TRBJ2-2
cdr3_aa: CASSTRGPASNTGELFF
cdr3_nt: TGTGCCAGCAGCACTAGAGGCCCAGCTTCGAACACCGGGGAGCTGTTTTTT